This T cell receptor beta chain emerged from a study of brain metastases from non-small cell lung cancer. The study's findings and limits: Paired brain metastases and primary tumors largely shared TCR repertoires. Expanded T-cell clones appeared in about 70% of brain metastases over primaries. T-cell infiltration was lower in brain metastases than primaries (P < 0.001).

There are 18 residues in the CDR3. V dropped 3 bases and J dropped 3; count of bases not matched to a gene: 5. The V gene's germline CDR1 is MNHNS and CDR2 SASEGT. Remarks on this clone: Its antigen remains unknown.

Using immunoSEQ multiplex PCR, the repertoire was profiled, and TCRdb retains in-frame clones only, with some absent. The sample contains several hundred clones, roughly 86% of which appear only once. Material for sequencing was primary lung tumor tissue. This clonotype was obtained from a donor aged 40 or older with non-small cell lung cancer. V gene TRBV6-1 combines with J gene TRBJ2-2; 15 nucleotides match TRBD2. CDR3 sequence: CASSEFGLAGGYTGELFF. CDR3 DNA sequence: TGTGCCAGCAGTGAGTTTGGACTAGCGGGAGGGTACACCGGGGAGCTGTTTTTT.